By sample share, the clone carrying this TCR beta chain is medium-sized. Its specificity is unknown. The sample belongs to a study of T-cell reconstitution after alpha-beta-depleted transplantation in children. Study-wide points: Expanded graft clones, several hundred of them, were reportedly the source of alpha-beta T cells about two months after transplant. After one year, T-cell counts and TCRbeta diversity mostly came from new T cells.

The TCRbeta library was prepared with unique molecular identifiers. In TCRdb, the PCR reads were re-called with MiXCR into one record per CDR3 protein. This table holds around 6,500 distinct CDR3 sequences, about 11% found once. The receptor was derived from a child younger than two who had a stem cell transplant for acute myeloid leukemia, so the T cells may come from the graft donor. The material sequenced was PBMCs, mostly from graft donor cells, taken 180 days after TCRalphabeta/CD19-depleted stem cell transplant.

The CDR3 DNA reads TGTGCCAGCAGTTTAAGGTTGGGGGCCTATGGCTACACCTTC. As protein: CASSLRLGAYGYTF. The chain recombines TRBV27 with TRBJ1-2; TRBD1 might be the D (6 bases). Trimming shortened V by 2 bases and J by 4 bases, and 11 bases separated the two germline ends. The CDR3 has 14 amino acids. Germline V gives CDR1 MNHEY, CDR2 SMNVEV (reference sequence).